The rows below give T cell receptor beta chains drawn from one sample of a study of CD8 T cells in Susac syndrome. Each CDR3 protein is one row after TCRdb ran MiXCR on the immunoSEQ multiplex PCR reads. The sample lists 200,000 or so distinct CDR3 sequences, just under 95% seen once, with less than 0.2% in the top ten. The sequenced material came from CD8+ T cells from PBMCs. The source of these receptors is a human donor with Susac syndrome. Each CDR3 is given with its conserved first and last residue. D genes are given only for firm matches.

>TRBV3-1|TRBD2|TRBJ2-3
CASSQGTSGRTDTQYF
TGTGCCAGCAGCCAAGGGACTAGCGGACGCACAGATACGCAGTATTTT
>TRBV20-1|TRBD1|TRBJ2-4
CSARSGQGKNIQYF
TGCAGTGCTAGATCGGGACAGGGCAAAAACATTCAGTACTTC
>TRBV24-1|TRBD2|TRBJ2-1
CATSDYRLAGVNEQFF
TGTGCCACCAGTGATTATAGACTAGCGGGTGTTAATGAGCAGTTCTTC
>TRBV20-1|-|TRBJ2-3
CSAPDLGDTQYF
TGCAGTGCTCCCGATTTGGGGGATACGCAGTATTTT
>TRBV29-1|-|TRBJ1-5
CSVAGGRGSNQPQHF
TGCAGCGTTGCCGGGGGGCGAGGTAGCAATCAGCCCCAGCATTTT
>TRBV2|TRBD2|TRBJ2-7
CASKLAAIYEQYF
TGTGCCAGCAAGCTAGCGGCCATCTACGAGCAGTACTTC
>TRBV6-5|-|TRBJ2-1
CASSYGSHLEQFF
TGTGCCAGCAGTTATGGGTCTCACCTAGAGCAGTTCTTC
>TRBV29-1|-|TRBJ2-1
CSVEELNNEQFF
TGCAGCGTTGAAGAGCTTAACAATGAGCAGTTCTTC
>TRBV27|-|TRBJ2-7
CASSLRGLIYEQYF
TGTGCCAGCAGTTTAAGGGGACTCATCTACGAGCAGTACTTC
>TRBV29-1|-|TRBJ1-2
CSVDKQPANYGYTF
TGCAGCGTTGATAAACAGCCGGCGAACTATGGCTACACCTTC
>TRBV3-1|-|TRBJ2-1
CASSPPFAASSYNEQFF
TGTGCCAGCAGCCCCCCTTTCGCGGCTAGCTCCTACAATGAGCAGTTCTTC
>TRBV5-6|-|TRBJ2-4
CASSSTLYDKNIQYF
TGTGCCAGCAGCTCAACTTTATACGACAAAAACATTCAGTACTTC